The 25 T cell receptor beta chains presented below share a single source sample, sequenced in a study of metastatic and nonmetastatic thyroid tumors. TCRdb re-called clones from the PCR reads using MiXCR. The table lists under 5,000 clones, less than 25% of them singletons. Thyroid surgery took place with no prior treatment in any patient. Sample: tumor tissue. The origin of the receptors is a female donor with papillary thyroid cancer or a benign thyroid nodule (not recorded which). Some clones in this sample may be carry-over from other donors' samples.

This clone is termed medium-sized (0.01 to 0.1%). The rearrangement joins TRBV7-2 to TRBJ2-2; tentatively, D is TRBD1 (5 bases). CDR1 is SGHTA, CDR2 FQGNSA, per germline. The CDR3 covers 16 residues. Trimming cost V 3 bases and J 2 bases, with 13 bases left between them. The chain's CDR3 is CASSLSQGVNTGELFF. The CDR3 coding sequence is TGTGCCAGCAGCTTGAGTCAAGGGGTTAACACCGGGGAGCTGTTTTTT.

Many counts were recorded for this clone. The chain combines TRBV3-1 with TRBJ2-3; 9 nucleotides agree with TRBD2. CDR1 LGHDT and CDR2 YNNKEL come from the germline V gene (reference sequence). V shed 2 bases, J shed 5 bases, and the junction held 11 bases outside the gene matches. The CDR3 is 17 amino acids. As DNA, the CDR3 is TGTGCCAGCAGCCAACTAATCACGACTAGCGGCATAGATACGCAGTATTTT. Its protein product is CASSQLITTSGIDTQYF.

The genes are TRBV6-5 and TRBJ2-1; 11 nucleotides line up with TRBD2. The V gene's germline CDR1 is MNHEY and CDR2 SVGAGI. This CDR3 has 14 residues. Losses at the gene ends were 6 bases for V and 9 bases for J; bases not matched to a gene: 7. CDR3 in amino acids: CASSLAGGRGEQFF. The CDR3 DNA follows: TGTGCCAGCAGCTTAGCGGGAGGGCGCGGTGAGCAGTTCTTC.

This clone is medium-sized within its sample. CDR3 DNA: TGCGCCAGCAGCCAACAAGACAGGGTAGAATATACGCAGTATTTT. Translating gives CASSQQDRVEYTQYF. The chain combines TRBV4-1 with TRBJ2-3, with 7 nucleotides matching TRBD1. With 2 bases clipped from V and 7 bases from J, the junction kept 9 bases outside the gene matches. CDR3 size: 15 residues. Germline values: CDR1 MGHRA, CDR2 YSYEKL.

This clone is large by share. J is TRBJ2-7 and V is TRBV12-3 or TRBV12-4; D is possibly TRBD2 (6 bases). The V and J ends lost 3 bases and 5 bases respectively, with 17 bases between them. This CDR3 has 15 amino acids. The CDR3 DNA reads TGTGCCAGCAGTTTGGATGGGGGGTCCGCGAACGAGCAGTACTTC. It specifies CASSLDGGSANEQYF.

This clone is termed medium-sized (0.01 to 0.1%). V is TRBV12-3 or TRBV12-4 and J is TRBJ1-3; D is perhaps TRBD1 (5 bases). V lost 1 base to trimming and J lost 0 bases, with 10 bases between them. This CDR3 region has 16 residues. The CDR3, as DNA: TGTGCCAGCAGTTTAGGAGGGGCCCCCTCTGGAAACACCATATATTTT. This codes for CASSLGGAPSGNTIYF.

This clone was seen repeatedly, ten times or more. J is TRBJ2-3 and V is TRBV30; 8 bases match TRBD2. Germline V CDR1 and CDR2: GTSNPN, SVGIG (reference sequence). This CDR3 is 17 amino acids long. V gave up 2 bases and J gave up 5 bases; unmatched junction bases: 15. The CDR3 sequence is CAWSKAGVVGREDTQYF. CDR3 coding DNA: TGTGCCTGGAGTAAAGCGGGAGTGGTGGGTCGGGAAGATACGCAGTATTTT. The full variable domain, rest sourced from reference TRBV30 and TRBJ2-3, is SQTIHQWPATLVQPVGSPLSLECTVEGTSNPNLYWYRQAAGRGLQLLFYSVGIGQISSEVPQNLSASRPQDRQFILSSKKLLLSDSGFYLCAWSKAGVVGREDTQYFGPGTRLTVL.

There are many counts of this clone. The chain employs TRBV28 and TRBJ2-1; 10 nucleotides match TRBD2. V dropped 8 bases and J dropped 4; count of bases not matched to a gene: 11. Germline V gene sequence: CDR1 MDHEN, CDR2 SYDVKM. The length of the CDR3 is 16 residues. The CDR3 reads CASATPGTSAYNEQFF. The CDR3 DNA sequence: TGTGCCAGCGCGACCCCCGGGACTAGCGCTTACAATGAGCAGTTCTTC.

In its sample, this clone is large (0.1 to 1%). The J gene is TRBJ2-3, the V gene TRBV28; D perhaps matches TRBD2 (7 bases). This CDR3 contains 14 residues. The ends were cut back, 8 bases at V and 4 bases at J, with 16 bases in the middle. In germline, CDR1 is MDHEN, CDR2 SYDVKM. The CDR3 nucleotides read TGTGCCAGCCGCCTAGGGGGGGCTTCAGATACGCAGTATTTT. Encoded protein: CASRLGGASDTQYF.

In its sample, this clone was seen a few times. This chain connects TRBV9 to TRBJ2-1; the D gene could be TRBD1 or TRBD2 (5 bases each). The CDR3 has 16 amino acids. The V end was cut by 0 bases, the J end by 10 bases, with 20 bases between. Germline assignment: CDR1 SGDLS and CDR2 YYNGEE. CDR3 loop: CASSVGNSRVGDEQFF. DNA for the CDR3: TGTGCCAGCAGCGTAGGGAACTCCCGCGTGGGGGACGAGCAGTTCTTC.

This clone was seen a few times. J is TRBJ2-3 and V is TRBV7-9; D perhaps matches TRBD2 (6 bases). Germline CDR1 reads SEHNR; CDR2 reads FQNEAQ (reference sequence). This CDR3 comprises 14 residues. The ends were cut back, 4 bases at V and 2 bases at J, with 10 bases in the middle. This CDR3 is CASSWGTSTDTQYF. In nucleotides, the CDR3 is TGTGCCAGCAGCTGGGGGACTTCCACAGATACGCAGTATTTT.

By share, this clone counts as large (0.1 to 1%). The same CDR3 arises from other DNA sequences in this sample as well. The CDR3, as DNA: TGCAGCGTACGAGCGGGAGGGAATGAGCAGTTCTTC. Protein sequence: CSVRAGGNEQFF. This chain joins TRBV29-1 and TRBJ2-1; 10 nucleotides agree with TRBD2. The CDR3 loop spans 12 amino acids. In germline, CDR1 is SQVTM, CDR2 ANQGSEA. J was trimmed by 7 bases and V by 6 bases; bases with no gene match: 3.

V is TRBV7-6 and J is TRBJ2-7; weak D call: TRBD1 (6 bases). Trimming took off 2 bases at V and 2 bases at J, with 13 bases between the two ends. The CDR3 sequence is 15 residues long. CDR1 is SGHVS and CDR2 is FNYEAQ in the germline V gene. CDR3 sequence reads: CASSLYNQGTYEQYF. DNA of the CDR3: TGTGCCAGCAGCTTATATAACCAGGGGACCTACGAGCAGTACTTC.

The V call is TRBV5-5, the J call TRBJ1-2, with 10 bases fitting TRBD1. Germline CDR1 reads SGHKS; CDR2 reads YYEKEE (reference sequence). This CDR3 comprises 15 residues. With 4 bases clipped from V and 7 bases from J, the junction kept 10 bases outside the gene matches. In DNA, the CDR3 is TGTGCCAGCAGCCTTCGGACAGGGGGTTTTGGTGGCTACACCTTC. It codes for CASSLRTGGFGGYTF.

This clone was seen only a few times. J is TRBJ2-7 and V is TRBV28; weak D call: TRBD2 (5 bases). From germline, CDR1 is MDHEN and CDR2 SYDVKM. CDR3 size: 13 residues. V was pared by 5 bases and J by 3 bases, with 11 bases between. The CDR3 bases are TGTGCCAGCAGTATTACTAGTATCTACGAGCAGTACTTC. Amino acid sequence: CASSITSIYEQYF.

This clone has a count of ten or more. V is TRBV18 and J is TRBJ2-7; D is perhaps TRBD1 or TRBD2 (5 bases each). The CDR3 length is 15 residues. Germline V lookup: CDR1 KGHSH, CDR2 LQKENI. V lost 3 bases, J lost 4 bases, and 16 bases lay in between. In DNA form, the CDR3 reads TGTGCCAGCTCACCTCCGGGGCCGGGATGGTACGAGCAGTACTTC. This gives the protein CASSPPGPGWYEQYF.

Relative to its sample, this clone is large. The CDR3 bases are TGTGCCAGTAGTATAGTGGCCACTTCACCCCTCCACTTT. Translating it yields CASSIVATSPLHF. This chain links TRBV19 with TRBJ1-6, with no clear D. From germline, CDR1 is LNHDA and CDR2 SQIVND (reference sequence). Trimming left V 1 base short and J 9 bases short, with 7 bases between. The CDR3 is 13 residues long.

This clone was counted a few times. The chain carries TRBV6-2 or TRBV6-3 and TRBJ2-3; 7 bases align to TRBD2. The CDR3 is 14 residues long. V trimming: 2 bases; J trimming: 2 bases; junction bases outside the gene matches: 1. The germline gives CDR1 MNHEY, CDR2 SVGEGT. The chain's CDR3 is CASSYGLDTDTQYF. In DNA, the CDR3 is TGTGCCAGCAGTTACGGACTAGACACAGATACGCAGTATTTT.

This clone rates as medium-sized. This chain joins TRBV14 and TRBJ1-2; D unresolved. The CDR3 has 14 amino acids. Per germline, CDR1 SGHDN and CDR2 FVKESK. Trimming removed 0 bases from V and 0 bases from J, with 5 bases in between. The CDR3 loop reads CASSQDRSNYGYTF. The CDR3, as DNA: TGTGCCAGCAGCCAAGATAGGTCTAACTATGGCTACACCTTC. Full variable domain (outside the CDR3, taken from reference TRBV14 and TRBJ1-2): EAGVTQFPSHSVIEKGQTVTLRCDPISGHDNLYWYRRVMGKEIKFLLHFVKESKQDESGMPNNRFLAERTGGTYSTLKVQPAELEDSGVYFCASSQDRSNYGYTFGSGTRLTVV.

The rearrangement uses TRBV6-1 and TRBJ1-2; no definite D call. This CDR3 region has 13 residues. Trimming took 7 bases from V and 5 from J, leaving 14 bases between them. Germline-derived CDR1 and CDR2 are MNHNS and SASEGT. CDR3 residues: CASKFTDHYGYTF. The CDR3 DNA is TGTGCCAGCAAATTTACCGACCATTATGGCTACACCTTC.

In its sample, this clone ranks as large. The chain uses TRBV6-1 and TRBJ2-2, with TRBD2 identical over 12 bases. The CDR3 extends over 14 amino acids. CDR1 is MNHNS, CDR2 SASEGT, per germline. With V trimmed by 8 bases and J by 7 bases, 5 bases remained unmatched. CDR3 residues: CASQTSGRNGELFF. The CDR3 bases are TGTGCCAGCCAGACTAGCGGGAGAAACGGGGAGCTGTTTTTT.

This clone appeared once. The chain carries TRBV20-1 and TRBJ1-1, with a tentative D call TRBD1 (5 bases). The CDR3 is 18 residues long. The germline V gene encodes CDR1 DFQATT and CDR2 SNEGSKA (reference sequence). V was shortened by 7 bases and J by 0 bases, with 27 bases between the two germline ends. The CDR3 protein is CSVREVGGLRSVNTEAFF. As DNA, the CDR3 is TGCAGTGTCCGAGAAGTGGGGGGGTTACGCTCCGTGAACACTGAAGCTTTCTTT.

This clone showed up just once. The chain carries TRBV20-1 and TRBJ1-1; the D is unclear. Trimming took off 1 base at V and 7 bases at J, with 13 bases between the two ends. Germline values: CDR1 DFQATT, CDR2 SNEGSKA (reference sequence). The CDR3 length is 13 residues. DNA of the CDR3: TGCAGTGCTAGAGGCGCAGGTGACCATGAAGCTTTCTTT. As protein: CSARGAGDHEAFF.

This clone was found a few times. The chain combines TRBV6-1 with TRBJ2-3, with D possibly matching TRBD2 (6 bases). The CDR3 loop spans 14 amino acids. V lost 0 bases to trimming and J lost 2 bases, with 6 bases between them. Germline V gives CDR1 MNHNS, CDR2 SASEGT. CDR3 in amino acids: CASSEAGLTDTQYF. The CDR3, as DNA: TGTGCCAGCAGTGAAGCGGGACTCACAGATACGCAGTATTTT.

This clone is judged medium-sized. The chain joins TRBV20-1 to TRBJ2-3, with D tentatively TRBD2 (6 bases). Germline V gives CDR1 DFQATT, CDR2 SNEGSKA (reference sequence). This CDR3 has 13 residues. V lost 6 bases to trimming and J lost 7 bases, with 17 bases between them. Written as DNA, the CDR3 is TGCAGTGCGAGGGAGGCTTTCGTAAATACGCAGTATTTT. The encoded protein is CSAREAFVNTQYF.